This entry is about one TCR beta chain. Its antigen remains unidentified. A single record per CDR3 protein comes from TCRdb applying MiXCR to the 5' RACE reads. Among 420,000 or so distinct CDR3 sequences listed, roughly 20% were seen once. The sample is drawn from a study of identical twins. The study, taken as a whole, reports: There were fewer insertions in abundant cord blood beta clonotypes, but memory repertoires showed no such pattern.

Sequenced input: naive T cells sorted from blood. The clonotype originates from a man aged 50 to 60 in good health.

The CDR3 is CASSTLQGGNQPQHF. CDR3 bases: TGTGCCAGCAGTACTCTACAGGGAGGTAATCAGCCCCAGCATTTT. V and J are TRBV27 and TRBJ1-5, with D perhaps matching TRBD1 (6 bases). The CDR3 loop spans 15 amino acids. V was shortened by 5 bases and J by 4 bases, with 15 bases between the two germline ends. CDR1 is MNHEY, CDR2 SMNVEV, per germline (reference sequence).